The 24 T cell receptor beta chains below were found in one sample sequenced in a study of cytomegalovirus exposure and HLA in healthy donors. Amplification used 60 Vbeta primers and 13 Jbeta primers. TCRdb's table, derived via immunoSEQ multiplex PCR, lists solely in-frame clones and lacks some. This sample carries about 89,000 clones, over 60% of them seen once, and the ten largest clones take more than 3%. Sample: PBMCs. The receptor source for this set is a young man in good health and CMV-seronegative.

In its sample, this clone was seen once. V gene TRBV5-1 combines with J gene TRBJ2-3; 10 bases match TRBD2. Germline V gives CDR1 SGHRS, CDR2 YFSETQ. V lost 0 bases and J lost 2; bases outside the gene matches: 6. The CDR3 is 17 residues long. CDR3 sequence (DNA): TGCGCCAGCAGCTTGGGGAGCGGGGGGGTTCTCACAGATACGCAGTATTTT. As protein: CASSLGSGGVLTDTQYF.

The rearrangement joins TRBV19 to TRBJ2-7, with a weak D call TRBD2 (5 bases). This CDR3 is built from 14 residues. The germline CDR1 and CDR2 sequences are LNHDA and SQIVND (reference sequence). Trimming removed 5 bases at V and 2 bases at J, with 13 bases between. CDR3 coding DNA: TGTGCCAGTAGTGCTGAGGGTTTTGCCTACGAGCAGTACTTC. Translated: CASSAEGFAYEQYF.

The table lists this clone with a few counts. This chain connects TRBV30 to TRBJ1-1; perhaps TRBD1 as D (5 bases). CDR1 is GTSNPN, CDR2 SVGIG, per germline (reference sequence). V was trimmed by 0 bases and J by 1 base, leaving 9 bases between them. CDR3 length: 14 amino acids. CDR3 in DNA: TGTGCCTGGAGTGTATCGCAGGGGAACACTGAAGCTTTCTTT. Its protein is CAWSVSQGNTEAFF.

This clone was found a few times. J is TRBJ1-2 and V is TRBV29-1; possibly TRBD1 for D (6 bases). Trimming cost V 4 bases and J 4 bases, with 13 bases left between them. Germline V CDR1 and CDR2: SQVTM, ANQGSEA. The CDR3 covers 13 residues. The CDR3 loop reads CSVADRLTYGYTF. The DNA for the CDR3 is TGCAGCGTTGCTGACAGGTTAACCTATGGCTACACCTTC.

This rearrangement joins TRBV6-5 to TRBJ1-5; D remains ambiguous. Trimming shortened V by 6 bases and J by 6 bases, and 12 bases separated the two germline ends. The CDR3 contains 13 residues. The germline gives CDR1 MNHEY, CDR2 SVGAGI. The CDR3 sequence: CASRPGLGQPQHF. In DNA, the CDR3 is TGTGCCAGCAGGCCGGGTTTGGGTCAGCCCCAGCATTTT.

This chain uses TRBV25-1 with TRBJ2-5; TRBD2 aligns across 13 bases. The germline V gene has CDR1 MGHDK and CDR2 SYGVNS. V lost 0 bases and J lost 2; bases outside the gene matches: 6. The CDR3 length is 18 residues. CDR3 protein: CASSEYILTSGRQETQYF. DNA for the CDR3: TGTGCCAGCAGTGAATATATTCTGACTAGCGGGAGGCAAGAGACCCAGTACTTC.

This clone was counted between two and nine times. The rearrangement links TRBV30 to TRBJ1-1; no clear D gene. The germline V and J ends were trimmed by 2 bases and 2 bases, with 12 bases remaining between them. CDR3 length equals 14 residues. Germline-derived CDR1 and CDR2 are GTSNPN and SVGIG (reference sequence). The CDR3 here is CAWSRGNPNTEAFF. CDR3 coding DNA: TGTGCCTGGAGTCGGGGAAATCCTAACACTGAAGCTTTCTTT.

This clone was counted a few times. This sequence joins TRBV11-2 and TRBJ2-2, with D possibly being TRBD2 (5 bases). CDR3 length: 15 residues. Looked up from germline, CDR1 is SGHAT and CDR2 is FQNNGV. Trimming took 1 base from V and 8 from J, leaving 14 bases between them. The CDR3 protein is CASSLVSGPAGELFF. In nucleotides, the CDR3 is TGTGCCAGCAGCTTAGTAAGCGGCCCGGCGGGGGAGCTGTTTTTT.

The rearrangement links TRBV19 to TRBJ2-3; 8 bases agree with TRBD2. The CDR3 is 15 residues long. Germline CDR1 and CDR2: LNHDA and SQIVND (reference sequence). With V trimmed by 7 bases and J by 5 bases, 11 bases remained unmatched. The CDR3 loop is CASTPPGTRIDTQYF. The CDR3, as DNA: TGTGCCAGTACCCCCCCCGGGACTAGGATAGATACGCAGTATTTT.

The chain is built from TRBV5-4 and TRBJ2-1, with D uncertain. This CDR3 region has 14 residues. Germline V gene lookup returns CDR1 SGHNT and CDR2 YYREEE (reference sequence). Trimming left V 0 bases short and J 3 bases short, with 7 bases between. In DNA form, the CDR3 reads TGTGCCAGCAGCTTGGACGGAGACTACAATGAGCAGTTCTTC. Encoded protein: CASSLDGDYNEQFF.

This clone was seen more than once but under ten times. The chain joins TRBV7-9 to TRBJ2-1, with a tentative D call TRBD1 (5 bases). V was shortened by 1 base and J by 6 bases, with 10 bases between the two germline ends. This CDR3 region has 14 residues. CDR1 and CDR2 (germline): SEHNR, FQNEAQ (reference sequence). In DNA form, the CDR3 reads TGTGCCAGCAGCTTAGAAGTAAGGGGCAATGAGCAGTTCTTC. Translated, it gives CASSLEVRGNEQFF.

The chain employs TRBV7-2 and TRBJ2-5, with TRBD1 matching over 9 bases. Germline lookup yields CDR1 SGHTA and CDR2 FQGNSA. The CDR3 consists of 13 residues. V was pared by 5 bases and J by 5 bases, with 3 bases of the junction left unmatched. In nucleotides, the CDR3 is TGTGCCAGCAGCAAAGGACAGGGGGAGACCCAGTACTTC. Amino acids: CASSKGQGETQYF.

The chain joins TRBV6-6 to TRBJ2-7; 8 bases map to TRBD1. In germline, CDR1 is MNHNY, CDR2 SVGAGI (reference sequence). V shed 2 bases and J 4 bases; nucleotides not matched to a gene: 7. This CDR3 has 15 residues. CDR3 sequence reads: CASSYGTGGLYEQYF. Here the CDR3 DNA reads TGTGCCAGCAGTTACGGAACAGGGGGATTGTACGAGCAGTACTTC.

CDR3 sequence (DNA): TGTGCCAGCCCGCGAGGAGATACGCAGTATTTT. This translates into CASPRGDTQYF. J is TRBJ2-3 and V is TRBV6-1; D unresolved. Germline V gene lookup returns CDR1 MNHNS and CDR2 SASEGT. The CDR3 runs 11 residues. Trimming cost V 8 bases and J 5 bases, with 8 bases left between them.

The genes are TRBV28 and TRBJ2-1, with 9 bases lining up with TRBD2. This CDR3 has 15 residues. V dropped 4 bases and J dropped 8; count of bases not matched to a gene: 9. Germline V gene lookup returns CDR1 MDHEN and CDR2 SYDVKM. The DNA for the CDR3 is TGTGCCAGCAGTTCTCAGGGGACTAGCATATATGAGCAGTTCTTC. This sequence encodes CASSSQGTSIYEQFF.

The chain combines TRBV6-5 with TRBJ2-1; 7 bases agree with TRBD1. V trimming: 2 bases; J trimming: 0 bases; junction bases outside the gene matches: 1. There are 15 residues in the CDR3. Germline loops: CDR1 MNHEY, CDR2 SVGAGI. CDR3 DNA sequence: TGTGCCAGCAGTTACCGGGACAGCTCCTACAATGAGCAGTTCTTC. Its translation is CASSYRDSSYNEQFF.

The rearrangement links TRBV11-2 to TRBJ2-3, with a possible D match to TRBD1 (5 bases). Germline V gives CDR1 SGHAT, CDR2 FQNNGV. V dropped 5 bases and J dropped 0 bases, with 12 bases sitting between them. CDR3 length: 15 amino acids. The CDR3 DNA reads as TGTGCCAGCAGCCCCCGGACACTGAGCACAGATACGCAGTATTTT. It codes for CASSPRTLSTDTQYF.

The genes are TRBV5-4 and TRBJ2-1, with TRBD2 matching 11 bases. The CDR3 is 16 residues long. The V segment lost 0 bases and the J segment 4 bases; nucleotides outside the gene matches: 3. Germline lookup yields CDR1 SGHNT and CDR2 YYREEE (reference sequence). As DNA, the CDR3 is TGTGCCAGCAGCTTGGGTGGGACTAGCGGTTACAATGAGCAGTTCTTC. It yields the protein CASSLGGTSGYNEQFF.

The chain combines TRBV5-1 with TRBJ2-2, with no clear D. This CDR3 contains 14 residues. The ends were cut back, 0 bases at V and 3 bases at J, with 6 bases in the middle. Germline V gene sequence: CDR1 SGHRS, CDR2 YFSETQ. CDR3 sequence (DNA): TGCGCCAGCAGCTTGGCCCCGGACACCGGGGAGCTGTTTTTT. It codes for CASSLAPDTGELFF.

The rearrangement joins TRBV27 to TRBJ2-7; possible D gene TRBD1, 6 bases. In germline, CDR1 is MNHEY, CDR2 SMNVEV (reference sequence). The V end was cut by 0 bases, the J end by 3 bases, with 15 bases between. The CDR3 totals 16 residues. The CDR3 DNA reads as TGTGCCAGCAGTTTATCCGCCCAGGGGCTTATCTACGAGCAGTACTTC. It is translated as CASSLSAQGLIYEQYF.

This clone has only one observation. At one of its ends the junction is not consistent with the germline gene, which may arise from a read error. CDR3 protein: CSSSLFVRGAGNTIYF. The CDR3 DNA is TGTTCCAGCAGCTTATTCGTTCGGGGGGCTGGAAACACCATATATTTT. The V gene is TRBV7-9, the J gene TRBJ1-3, with D possibly TRBD1 on 5 matching bases. In germline, CDR1 is SEHNR, CDR2 FQNEAQ (reference sequence). The CDR3 spans 16 residues.

For the CDR3, the DNA is TGTGCCAGCAGCTCGACTCTCTCCTACGAGCAGTACTTC. Amino acids: CASSSTLSYEQYF. The chain joins TRBV7-9 to TRBJ2-5; D is unresolved. The DNA end favors TRBJ2-7, so the J call may be wrong. CDR1 is SEHNR, CDR2 FQNEAQ, per germline (reference sequence). CDR3 size: 13 residues.

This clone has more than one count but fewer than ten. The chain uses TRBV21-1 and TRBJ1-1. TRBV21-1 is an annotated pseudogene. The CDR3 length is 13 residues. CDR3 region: CASSSGVNTEAFF. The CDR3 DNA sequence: TGTGCCAGCAGCTCCGGGGTGAACACTGAAGCTTTCTTT.

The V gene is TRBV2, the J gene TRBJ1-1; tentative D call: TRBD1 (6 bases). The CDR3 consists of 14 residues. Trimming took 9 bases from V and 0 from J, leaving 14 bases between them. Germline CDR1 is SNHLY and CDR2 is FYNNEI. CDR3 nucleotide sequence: TGTGCCAGTGGAGCCCAGGGGCTGAACACTGAAGCTTTCTTT. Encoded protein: CASGAQGLNTEAFF.